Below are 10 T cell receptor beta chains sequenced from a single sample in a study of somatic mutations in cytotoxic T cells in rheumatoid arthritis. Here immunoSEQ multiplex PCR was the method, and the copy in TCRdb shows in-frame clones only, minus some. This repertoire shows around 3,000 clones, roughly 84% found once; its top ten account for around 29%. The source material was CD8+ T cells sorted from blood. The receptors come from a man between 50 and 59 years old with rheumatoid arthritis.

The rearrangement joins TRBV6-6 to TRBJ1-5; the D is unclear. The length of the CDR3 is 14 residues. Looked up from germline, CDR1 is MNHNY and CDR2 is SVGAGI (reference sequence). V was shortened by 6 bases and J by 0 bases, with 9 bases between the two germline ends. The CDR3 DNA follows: TGTGCCAGCAGGGGGAGCGATAGCAATCAGCCCCAGCATTTT. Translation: CASRGSDSNQPQHF.

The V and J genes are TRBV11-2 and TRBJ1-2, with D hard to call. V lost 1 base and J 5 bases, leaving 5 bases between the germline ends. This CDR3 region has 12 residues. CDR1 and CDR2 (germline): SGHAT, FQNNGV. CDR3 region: CASSLGGYGYTF. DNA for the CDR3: TGTGCCAGCAGCTTAGGAGGGTATGGCTACACCTTC.

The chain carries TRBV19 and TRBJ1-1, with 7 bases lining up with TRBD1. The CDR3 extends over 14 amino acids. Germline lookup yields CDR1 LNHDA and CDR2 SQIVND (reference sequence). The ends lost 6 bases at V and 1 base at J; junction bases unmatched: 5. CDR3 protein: CASSWGTENTEAFF. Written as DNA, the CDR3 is TGTGCCAGTAGCTGGGGGACAGAGAACACTGAAGCTTTCTTT.

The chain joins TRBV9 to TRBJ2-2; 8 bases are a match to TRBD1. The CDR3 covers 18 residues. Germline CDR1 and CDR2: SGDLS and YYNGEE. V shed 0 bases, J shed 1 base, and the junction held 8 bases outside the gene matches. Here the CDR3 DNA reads TGTGCCAGCAGCGTAGGGTTGTTAGGACAGGGGAACACCGGGGAGCTGTTTTTT. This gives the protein CASSVGLLGQGNTGELFF.

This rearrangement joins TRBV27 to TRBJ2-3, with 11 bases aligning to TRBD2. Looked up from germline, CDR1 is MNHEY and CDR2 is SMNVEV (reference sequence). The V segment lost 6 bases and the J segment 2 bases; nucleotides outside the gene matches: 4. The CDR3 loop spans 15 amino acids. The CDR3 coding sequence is TGTGCCAGCAGGCCGGGACTAGCGGACACAGATACGCAGTATTTT. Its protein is CASRPGLADTDTQYF.

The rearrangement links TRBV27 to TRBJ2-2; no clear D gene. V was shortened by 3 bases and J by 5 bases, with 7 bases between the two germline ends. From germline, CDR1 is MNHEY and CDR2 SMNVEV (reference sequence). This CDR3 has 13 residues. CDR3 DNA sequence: TGTGCCAGCAGTTTGGTCAGGACCGGGGAGCTGTTTTTT. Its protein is CASSLVRTGELFF.

The CDR3 is CASTPGTGSHEQYF. In DNA form, the CDR3 reads TGTGCCAGCACTCCCGGGACAGGGTCCCACGAGCAGTACTTC. The V call is TRBV11-3, the J call TRBJ2-7; 9 bases fit TRBD1. Unmatched junction bases numbered 9, after V lost 7 bases and J lost 5 bases. This CDR3 spans 14 amino acids. From germline, CDR1 is SGHNT and CDR2 YENEEA.

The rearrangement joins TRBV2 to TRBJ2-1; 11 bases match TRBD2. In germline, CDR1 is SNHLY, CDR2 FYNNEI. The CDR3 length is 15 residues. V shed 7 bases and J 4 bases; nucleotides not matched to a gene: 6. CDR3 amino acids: CASTAGTSGYNEQFF. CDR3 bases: TGTGCCAGCACCGCCGGGACTAGCGGATACAATGAGCAGTTCTTC.

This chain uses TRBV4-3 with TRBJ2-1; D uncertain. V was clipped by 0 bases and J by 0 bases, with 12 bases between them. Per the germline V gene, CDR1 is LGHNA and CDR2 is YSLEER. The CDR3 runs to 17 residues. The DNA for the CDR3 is TGCGCCAGCAGCCAAGATCGAGGAGATATCTCCTACAATGAGCAGTTCTTC. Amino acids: CASSQDRGDISYNEQFF.

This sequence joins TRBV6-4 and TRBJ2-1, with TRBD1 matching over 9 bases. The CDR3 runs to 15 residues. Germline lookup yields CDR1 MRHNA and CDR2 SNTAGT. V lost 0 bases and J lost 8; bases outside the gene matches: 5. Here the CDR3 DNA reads TGTGCCAGCAGTGACTCCACAGGGGGCGGGGATGAGCAGTTCTTC. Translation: CASSDSTGGGDEQFF.